This T cell receptor beta chain came from a study of patients and donors after allogeneic stem cell transplantation. TCRdb reanalysed the RT-PCR reads using MiXCR and keeps one entry per CDR3 protein. The sample includes about 960,000 distinct CDR3 sequences, about a sixth seen only once; the top ten take approximately 5.9%. The CDR3 extends over 16 amino acids. Germline V gene data show CDR1 as SGHRS and CDR2 as YFSETQ. V gave up 0 bases and J gave up 6 bases, with 17 bases separating them. The sequencing sample was made of blood, either unsorted or a sorted T cell fraction (not recorded which). This TCR came from a human donor who was either an allogeneic HSCT recipient or a stem cell or donor lymphocyte infusion donor (not recorded which). It is not recorded whose cells these are; they may come from a transplant donor. This chain links TRBV5-1 with TRBJ2-3; maybe TRBD2 (6 bases). The CDR3 loop reads CASSLGATRVSDTQYF. The CDR3 nucleotides are TGCGCCAGCAGCTTGGGGGCGACTAGAGTTTCGGATACGCAGTATTTT.